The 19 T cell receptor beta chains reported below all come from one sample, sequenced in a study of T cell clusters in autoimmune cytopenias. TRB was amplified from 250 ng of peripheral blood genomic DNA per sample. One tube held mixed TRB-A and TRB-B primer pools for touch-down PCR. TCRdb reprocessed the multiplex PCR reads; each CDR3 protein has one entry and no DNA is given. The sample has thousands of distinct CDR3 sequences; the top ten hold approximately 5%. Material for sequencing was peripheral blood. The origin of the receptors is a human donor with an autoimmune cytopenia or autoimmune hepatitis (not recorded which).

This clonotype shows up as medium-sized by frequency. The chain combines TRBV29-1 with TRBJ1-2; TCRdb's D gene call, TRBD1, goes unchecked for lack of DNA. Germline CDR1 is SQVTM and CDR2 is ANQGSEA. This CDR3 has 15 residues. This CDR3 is CSVGGTGSYNYGYTF.

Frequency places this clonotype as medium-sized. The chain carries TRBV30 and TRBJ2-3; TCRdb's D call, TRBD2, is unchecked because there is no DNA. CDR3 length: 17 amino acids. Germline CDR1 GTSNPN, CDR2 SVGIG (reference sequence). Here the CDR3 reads CAARQGLAGDRTDTQYF.

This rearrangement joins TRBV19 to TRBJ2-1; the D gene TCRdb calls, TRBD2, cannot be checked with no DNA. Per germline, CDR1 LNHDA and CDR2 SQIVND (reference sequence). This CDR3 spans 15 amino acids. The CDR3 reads CASSVLAGVFDEQFF. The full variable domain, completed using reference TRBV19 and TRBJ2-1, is DGGITQSPKYLFRKEGQNVTLSCEQNLNHDAMYWYRQDPGQGLRLIYYSQIVNDFQKGDIAEGYSVSREKKESFPLTVTSAQKNPTAFYLCASSVLAGVFDEQFFGPGTRLTVL.

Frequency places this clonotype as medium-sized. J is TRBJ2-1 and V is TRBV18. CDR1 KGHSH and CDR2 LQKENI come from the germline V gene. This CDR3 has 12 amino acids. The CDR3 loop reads CASSPRLYEQFF.

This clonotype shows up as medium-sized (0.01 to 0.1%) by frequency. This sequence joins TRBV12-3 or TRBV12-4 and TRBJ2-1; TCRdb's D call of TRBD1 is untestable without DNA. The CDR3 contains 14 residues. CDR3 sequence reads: CASSLGGARNEQFF.

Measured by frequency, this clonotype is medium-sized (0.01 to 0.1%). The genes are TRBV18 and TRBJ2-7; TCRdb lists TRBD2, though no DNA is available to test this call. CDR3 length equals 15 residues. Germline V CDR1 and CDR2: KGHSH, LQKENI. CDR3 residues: CASSPSSGALVAQYF.

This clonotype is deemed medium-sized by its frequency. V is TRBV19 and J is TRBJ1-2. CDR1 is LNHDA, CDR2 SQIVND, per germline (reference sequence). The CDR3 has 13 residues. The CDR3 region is CASSRGRDYGYTF.

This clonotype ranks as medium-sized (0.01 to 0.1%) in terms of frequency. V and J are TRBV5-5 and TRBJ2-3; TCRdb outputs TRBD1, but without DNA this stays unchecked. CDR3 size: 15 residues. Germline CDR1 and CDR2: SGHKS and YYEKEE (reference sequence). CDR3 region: CASSLEGDSTDTQYF.

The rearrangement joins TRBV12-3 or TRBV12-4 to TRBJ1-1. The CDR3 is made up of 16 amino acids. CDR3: CASSFYSGTVNTEAFF.

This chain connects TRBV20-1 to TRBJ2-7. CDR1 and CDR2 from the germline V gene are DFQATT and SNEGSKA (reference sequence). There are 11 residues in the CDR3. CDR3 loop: CSAITAYEQYF.

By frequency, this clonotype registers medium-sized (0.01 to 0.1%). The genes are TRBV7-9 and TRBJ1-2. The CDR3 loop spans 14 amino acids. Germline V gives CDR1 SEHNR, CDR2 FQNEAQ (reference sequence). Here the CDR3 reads CASSLESANYGYTF.

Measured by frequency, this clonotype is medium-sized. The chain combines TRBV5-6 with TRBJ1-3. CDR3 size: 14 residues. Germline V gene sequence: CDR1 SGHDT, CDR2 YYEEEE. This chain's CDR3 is CASSLGISGNTIYF.

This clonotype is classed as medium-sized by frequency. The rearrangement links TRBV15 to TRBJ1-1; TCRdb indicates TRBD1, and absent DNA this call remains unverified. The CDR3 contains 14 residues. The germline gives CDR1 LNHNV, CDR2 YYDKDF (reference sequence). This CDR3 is CATSRGQGSTEAFF.

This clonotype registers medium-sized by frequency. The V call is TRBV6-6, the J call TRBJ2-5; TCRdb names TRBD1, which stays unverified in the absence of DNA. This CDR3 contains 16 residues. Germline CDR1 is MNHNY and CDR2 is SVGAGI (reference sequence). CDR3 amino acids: CASSYPGGPHQETQYF.

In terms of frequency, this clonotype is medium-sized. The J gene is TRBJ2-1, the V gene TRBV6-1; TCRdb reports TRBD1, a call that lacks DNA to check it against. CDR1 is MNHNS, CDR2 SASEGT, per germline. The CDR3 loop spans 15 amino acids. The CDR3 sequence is CASSLRQGGGDEQFF.

The CDR3 region is CSARQGARWEQYF. This sequence joins TRBV20-1 and TRBJ2-7; the TCRdb call, TRBD1, lacks DNA for checking. The CDR3 has 13 amino acids. CDR1 DFQATT and CDR2 SNEGSKA come from the germline V gene (reference sequence).

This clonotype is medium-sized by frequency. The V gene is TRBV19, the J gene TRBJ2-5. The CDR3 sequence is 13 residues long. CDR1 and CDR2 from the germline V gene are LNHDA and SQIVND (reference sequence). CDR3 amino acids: CASSIVPQETQYF. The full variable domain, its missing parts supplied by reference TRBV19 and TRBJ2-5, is DGGITQSPKYLFRKEGQNVTLSCEQNLNHDAMYWYRQDPGQGLRLIYYSQIVNDFQKGDIAEGYSVSREKKESFPLTVTSAQKNPTAFYLCASSIVPQETQYFGPGTRLLVL.

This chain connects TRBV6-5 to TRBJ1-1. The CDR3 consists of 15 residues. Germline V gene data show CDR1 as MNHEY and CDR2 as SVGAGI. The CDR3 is CASSSNQGRGTEAFF.

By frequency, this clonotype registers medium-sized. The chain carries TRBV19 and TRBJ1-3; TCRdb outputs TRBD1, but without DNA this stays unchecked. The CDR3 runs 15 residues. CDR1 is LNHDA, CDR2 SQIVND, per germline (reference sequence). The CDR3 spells CASSIGRGPGNTIYF.